This TCR beta chain was recovered during a study of cytomegalovirus exposure and HLA in healthy donors. The CDR3 is 15 amino acids. Germline values: CDR1 SGHRS, CDR2 YFSETQ. Trimming took 0 bases from V and 4 from J, leaving 13 bases between them. The study ran its PCR with 60 Vbeta and 13 Jbeta primers. Only in-frame clones appear in the TCRdb table, and some are missing; sequencing was by immunoSEQ multiplex PCR. This table has about 190,000 clones, over 60% appearing once. The sequence was collected from a man aged 30-40 years in good health and CMV-seropositive. The rearrangement uses TRBV5-1 and TRBJ1-2, with D maybe TRBD1 (5 bases). Sequencing was performed on PBMCs. The CDR3 here is CASSLASDRPYGYTF. The CDR3 DNA is TGCGCCAGCAGCTTGGCCTCAGACAGACCCTATGGCTACACCTTC. The full variable domain, rest sourced from reference TRBV5-1 and TRBJ1-2, is KAGVTQTPRYLIKTRGQQVTLSCSPISGHRSVSWYQQTPGQGLQFLFEYFSETQRNKGNFPGRFSGRQFSNSRSEMNVSTLELGDSALYLCASSLASDRPYGYTFGSGTRLTVV.